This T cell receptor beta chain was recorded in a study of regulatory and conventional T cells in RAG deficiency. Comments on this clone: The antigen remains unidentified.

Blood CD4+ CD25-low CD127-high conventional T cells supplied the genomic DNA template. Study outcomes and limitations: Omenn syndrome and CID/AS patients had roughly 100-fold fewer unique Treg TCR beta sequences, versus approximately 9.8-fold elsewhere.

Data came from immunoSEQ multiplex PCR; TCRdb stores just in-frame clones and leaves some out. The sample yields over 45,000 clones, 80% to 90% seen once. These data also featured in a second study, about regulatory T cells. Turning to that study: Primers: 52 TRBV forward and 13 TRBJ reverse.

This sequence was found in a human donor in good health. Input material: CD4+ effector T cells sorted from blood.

CDR3 nucleotides: TGTGCCAGCAGCAAGGGACAGGACGGCTCCTACAATGAGCAGTTCTTC. Protein: CASSKGQDGSYNEQFF. The gene calls are TRBV9 and TRBJ2-1; 8 bases are shared with TRBD1. The CDR3 consists of 16 residues. Per the germline V gene, CDR1 is SGDLS and CDR2 is YYNGEE. V shed 4 bases, J shed 0 bases, and the junction held 6 bases outside the gene matches.